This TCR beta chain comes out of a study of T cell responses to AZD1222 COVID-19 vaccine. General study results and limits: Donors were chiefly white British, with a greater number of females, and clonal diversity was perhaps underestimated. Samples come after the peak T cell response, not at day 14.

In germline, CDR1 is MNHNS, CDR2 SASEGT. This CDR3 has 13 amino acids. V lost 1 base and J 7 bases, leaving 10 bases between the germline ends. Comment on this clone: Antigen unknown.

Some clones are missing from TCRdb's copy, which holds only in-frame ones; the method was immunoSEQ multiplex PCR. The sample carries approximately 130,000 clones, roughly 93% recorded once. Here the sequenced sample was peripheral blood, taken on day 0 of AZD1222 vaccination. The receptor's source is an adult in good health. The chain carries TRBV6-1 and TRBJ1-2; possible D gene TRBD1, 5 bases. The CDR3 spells CASSEDWQGGYTF. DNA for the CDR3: TGTGCCAGCAGTGAAGACTGGCAGGGTGGCTACACCTTC.